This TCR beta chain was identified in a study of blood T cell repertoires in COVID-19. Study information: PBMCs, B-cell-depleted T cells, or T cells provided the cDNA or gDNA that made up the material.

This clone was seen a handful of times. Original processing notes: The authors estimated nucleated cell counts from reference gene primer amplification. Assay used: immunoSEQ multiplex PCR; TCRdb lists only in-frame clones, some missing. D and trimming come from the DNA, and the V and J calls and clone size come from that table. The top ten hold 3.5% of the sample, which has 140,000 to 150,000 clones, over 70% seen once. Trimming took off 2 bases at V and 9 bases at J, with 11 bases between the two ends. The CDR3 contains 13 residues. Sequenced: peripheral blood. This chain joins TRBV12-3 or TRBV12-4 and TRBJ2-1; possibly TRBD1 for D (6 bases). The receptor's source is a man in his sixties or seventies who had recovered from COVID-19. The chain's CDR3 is CASSLRGGGEQFF. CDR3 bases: TGTGCCAGCAGTTTAAGAGGGGGTGGTGAGCAGTTCTTC.